This is a list of T cell receptor beta chains from one sample in a study of blood T cell repertoires in COVID-19. The method was immunoSEQ multiplex PCR; TCRdb's version includes in-frame clones alone and lacks a portion of them. The table includes about 68,000 clones, 89% detected once. Sequenced sample: peripheral blood. The receptors stem from a middle-aged man with active COVID-19. Each CDR3 is given with its conserved first and last residue. The D gene is left open where the match is weak. A clone size is listed for some rows: how often the clone was seen (once, few, many), or a class if it is expanded.

j_gene	v_gene	abundance	d_gene	CDR3nt	CDR3aa
TRBJ2-3	TRBV7-2	NA	NA	TGTGCCAGCAGCTTAGACACCGGCACAGATACGCAGTATTTT	CASSLDTGTDTQYF
TRBJ1-4	TRBV2	NA	TRBD1	TGTGCCAACACGGACAGGGGAGGAAAACTGTTTTTT	CANTDRGGKLFF
TRBJ2-7	TRBV10-1	NA	TRBD2	TGCGCCAGCAGTGAGTCGATAGCGGGGGGCTACGAGCAGTACTTC	CASSESIAGGYEQYF
TRBJ1-1	TRBV5-8	NA	NA	TGTGCCAGCAGCTTGGGGGGCCTGAACACTGAAGCTTTCTTT	CASSLGGLNTEAFF
TRBJ1-2	TRBV7-9	once	NA	TGTGCCAGCAGTACCAGACAGTCTTCGGATGGCTACACCTTC	CASSTRQSSDGYTF
TRBJ2-1	TRBV12-5	NA	TRBD1	TGTGCTAGTGGTTTGGTAGACAGGGTTACTGACAATGAGCAGTTCTTC	CASGLVDRVTDNEQFF
TRBJ2-7	TRBV30	NA	TRBD1	TGTGCCTGGAGTGTCGGGATGACAGGGCTTCGGGAGCAGTACTTC	CAWSVGMTGLREQYF
TRBJ2-1	TRBV11-3	NA	TRBD2	TGTGCCAGCAGCCCCCGGACTAGCGGGGGCCACAATGAGCAGTTCTTC	CASSPRTSGGHNEQFF
TRBJ1-1	TRBV3-1/TRBV3-2	NA	NA	TGTGCCAGCAGCCAATTCAGGCCTTCTGAAGCTTTCTTT	CASSQFRPSEAFF
TRBJ1-5	TRBV7-9	NA	TRBD1	TGTGCCAGCAGCTGGCAGGGGGATCAGCCCCAGCATTTT	CASSWQGDQPQHF
TRBJ2-5	TRBV9	NA	NA	TGTGCCAGCAGCGTAGGAGACCAAGAGACCCAGTACTTC	CASSVGDQETQYF
TRBJ2-2	TRBV19	NA	TRBD2	TGTGCCAGTACTCGCGGGGGGACAACCGGGGAGCTGTTTTTT	CASTRGGTTGELFF
TRBJ2-5	TRBV2	NA	NA	TGTGCCAGCAGTGCCCAGGGGGGATCAGAGACCCAGTACTTC	CASSAQGGSETQYF
TRBJ1-5	TRBV5-1	NA	NA	TGCGCCAGCAGCTTGGGACAGAATCAGCCCCAGCATTTT	CASSLGQNQPQHF
TRBJ2-1	TRBV7-2	NA	TRBD2	TGTGCCAGCAGCTCGAGCGGGGGGGCCGGGGGTGAGCAGTTCTTC	CASSSSGGAGGEQFF
TRBJ2-1	TRBV20-1	NA	NA	TGCAGTCATTCCGGGAACAATGAGCAGTTCTTC	CSHSGNNEQFF
TRBJ2-7	TRBV7-9	NA	NA	TGTGCCAGCAGCTTAAGCACCAACTACGAGCAGTACTTC	CASSLSTNYEQYF
TRBJ2-7	TRBV30	NA	NA	TGTGCCTGGAGTGGAGGGAACGAGCAGTACTTC	CAWSGGNEQYF
TRBJ2-3	TRBV5-4	NA	TRBD2	TGTGCCAGCAGCTGGGGGCTAGCGGGAGGCACAGATACGCAGTATTTT	CASSWGLAGGTDTQYF
TRBJ2-1	TRBV6-6	NA	NA	TGTGCCAGCAGCCAGGGGTGGAGTGAGCAGTTCTTC	CASSQGWSEQFF
TRBJ1-1	TRBV6-5	NA	TRBD1	TGTGCCAGCAGTTTGGACAGGGCCATGAACACTGAAGCTTTCTTT	CASSLDRAMNTEAFF
TRBJ2-5	TRBV11-2	NA	NA	TGTGCCAGCAGCTTAGATACCGGGGTAGGAGAGACCCAGTACTTC	CASSLDTGVGETQYF
TRBJ1-3	TRBV2	NA	TRBD1	TGTGCCAGCAGTCGAACAGGGGGTACAGGAAACACCATATATTTT	CASSRTGGTGNTIYF
TRBJ2-3	TRBV5-1	NA	TRBD2	TGCGCCAGCAGCTTGGCGGGTAGCGGGGAGGGAGATACGCAGTATTTT	CASSLAGSGEGDTQYF
TRBJ1-2	TRBV6-4	NA	NA	TGTGCCAGCAGTGACCGACAGTCGGGGAGGTACACCTTC	CASSDRQSGRYTF
TRBJ2-5	TRBV7-8	NA	NA	TGTGCCAGCAGCTTAGCGGTACTCCGCTACCAAGAGACCCAGTACTTC	CASSLAVLRYQETQYF
TRBJ1-3	TRBV15	NA	NA	TGTGCCACCAGATCTCAGGGAGGAACCCGCTCTGGAAACACCATATATTTT	CATRSQGGTRSGNTIYF
TRBJ1-1	TRBV9	NA	TRBD1	TGTGCCAGCAGCATGACAGGGGGTAACACTGAAGCTTTCTTT	CASSMTGGNTEAFF
TRBJ2-2	TRBV9	NA	TRBD1	TGTGCCAGCGCAGGGCAGGGGGCAAACACCGGGGAGCTGTTTTTT	CASAGQGANTGELFF
TRBJ2-7	TRBV5-1	NA	NA	TGCGCCAGCAGCGCGGGACCCACGAGCTCCTACGAGCAGTACTTC	CASSAGPTSSYEQYF
TRBJ2-1	TRBV5-6	NA	NA	TGTGCCAGCAGCTTGCTCAGGCGCTCCTACAATGAGCAGTTCTTC	CASSLLRRSYNEQFF
TRBJ2-3	TRBV5-1	once	TRBD1	TGCGCCAGCAGCGCAACAGGGGGCGGGACAGATACGCAGTATTTT	CASSATGGGTDTQYF
TRBJ1-5	TRBV10-2	NA	NA	TGCGCCAGCAGTGATACAGGTGTGGGTCAGCCCCAGCATTTT	CASSDTGVGQPQHF
TRBJ1-5	TRBV5-1	NA	NA	TGCGCCAGCAGTCGAGATAGCAATCAGCCCCAGCATTTT	CASSRDSNQPQHF
TRBJ1-1	TRBV7-8	NA	NA	TGTGCCAGCAGCTTAGTCGAGAAAACTGAAGCTTTCTTT	CASSLVEKTEAFF
TRBJ1-1	TRBV7-2	NA	NA	TGTGCCAGCAGCTTCTCGGACACGAACACTGAAGCTTTCTTT	CASSFSDTNTEAFF
TRBJ2-1	TRBV2	NA	NA	TGTGCCAGCAGTGTAGGGGTCCCCAGGGGTGAGCAGTTCTTC	CASSVGVPRGEQFF
TRBJ1-1	TRBV12-3/TRBV12-4	NA	NA	TGTGCCAGCAGTTTTCAGGTTAACACTGAAGCTTTCTTT	CASSFQVNTEAFF
TRBJ1-1	TRBV2	few	NA	TGTGCCAGCAGCCCTCCGAGGACTGAAGCTTTCTTT	CASSPPRTEAFF
TRBJ1-1	TRBV27	NA	NA	TGTGCCAGCAGTTCCCGGGGAGAGGCCCACGTCGCTGAAGCTTTCTTT	CASSSRGEAHVAEAFF
TRBJ2-3	TRBV10-3	once	TRBD2	TGTGCCATCAGCGGGGGGGACACAGATACGCAGTATTTT	CAISGGDTDTQYF
TRBJ2-3	TRBV21-1	NA	NA	TGTGCCAGCGAGAGGCAAACAGATACGCAGTATTTT	CASERQTDTQYF
TRBJ2-7	TRBV10-3	NA	NA	TGTGCCATCAGTGATTCGGGGGGCGGGCAAAACGAGCAGTACTTC	CAISDSGGGQNEQYF
TRBJ1-4	TRBV30	NA	TRBD1	TGTGCCTGGAAGCCTGGACAGGCAACTAATGAAAAACTGTTTTTT	CAWKPGQATNEKLFF
TRBJ2-5	TRBV18	NA	TRBD2	TGTGCCAGCTCACCGCTAGCGGGGGTGGAGACCCAGTACTTC	CASSPLAGVETQYF
TRBJ2-7	TRBV5-1	NA	TRBD1	TGCGCCAGCAGCTGGGGACAGGGGTCCTACGAGCAGTACTTC	CASSWGQGSYEQYF
TRBJ1-3	TRBV4-1	NA	NA	TGCGCCAGCAGTCACGGAGAGAACCTCGGAAACACCATATATTTT	CASSHGENLGNTIYF
TRBJ2-6	TRBV13	NA	NA	TGTGCCAGCAGCTTAGGACAGGGCGGCTCTGGGGCCAACGTCCTGACTTTC	CASSLGQGGSGANVLTF
TRBJ1-4	TRBV4-1	NA	NA	TGCGCCAGCAAAGAGGAGGGGAGTTTTGAAAAACTGTTTTTT	CASKEEGSFEKLFF
TRBJ2-3	TRBV2	NA	NA	TGTGCCAGCAGTGAGCCCCCACATGATACGCAGTATTTT	CASSEPPHDTQYF
TRBJ2-3	TRBV20-1	NA	TRBD2	TGCAGTGCCAGTAGCGGGGGAACAGATACGCAGTATTTT	CSASSGGTDTQYF
TRBJ2-2	TRBV5-1	NA	TRBD1	TGCGCCAGCAGCTTGGCTCGACAGGGGGCGCAGGGCACCGGGGAGCTGTTTTTT	CASSLARQGAQGTGELFF
TRBJ1-2	TRBV7-2	once	NA	TGTGCCAGCAGCCCCAGTTCCAGGGATGGCTACACCTTC	CASSPSSRDGYTF
TRBJ1-2	TRBV5-1	once	TRBD1	TGCGCCAGCAGCCTGGGGGGACAGGGCGTTGGCTACACCTTC	CASSLGGQGVGYTF
TRBJ1-2	TRBV6-5	once	TRBD1	TGTGCCAGCAGAAGATCAAGGGGGCTAGACTATGGCTACACCTTC	CASRRSRGLDYGYTF